This TCR beta chain was identified in a study of OX40 agonist ivuxolimab in advanced cancers. Background on the study: Anti-PD-1, anti-PD-L1 or anti-CTLA-4 therapy given earlier was allowed, and approximately 40% had some. Notes on the study in general: At 0.1 to 3.0 mg/kg, CD4+ and CD8+ blood T cells expanded clonally by week 6.

The method was immunoSEQ multiplex PCR; TCRdb's version includes in-frame clones alone and lacks a portion of them. The table has approximately 91,000 clones, roughly 91% seen once. As regards this clone: Its antigen is not known.

This CDR3 has 13 amino acids. Germline CDR1 is MNHNS and CDR2 is SASEGT. The V and J ends lost 6 bases and 8 bases, in that order; junction bases with no gene match: 8. The sample consisted of CD4+ or CD8+ T cells sorted from blood, taken in a trial of the OX40 agonist ivuxolimab. The chain recombines TRBV6-1 with TRBJ1-2; 8 bases align to TRBD1. The sequence derives from an adult with an advanced solid tumor such as melanoma, head and neck, liver or kidney cancer. The CDR3: CASSVGQGSGYTF. Written as DNA, the CDR3 is TGTGCCAGCAGCGTCGGACAGGGAAGCGGCTACACCTTC.